This passage covers 18 T cell receptor beta chains from one sample sequenced in a study of control samples from healthy donors and cancer patients. Generated by immunoSEQ multiplex PCR, the TCRdb table keeps only in-frame clones and is missing some. This sample has about 170,000 clones, with 91% found just once. Sequencing was carried out using blood. These receptors originate from a woman in her twenties or thirties in good health.

The chain combines TRBV11-3 with TRBJ1-6; maybe TRBD1 (6 bases). Trimming took 2 bases from V and 6 from J, leaving 8 bases between them. The CDR3 is 14 amino acids. The germline V gene encodes CDR1 SGHNT and CDR2 YENEEA. In nucleotides, the CDR3 is TGTGCCAGCAGCTTAAGGACAGCTAATTCACCCCTCCACTTT. This codes for CASSLRTANSPLHF. The complete variable domain, with remaining parts taken from reference TRBV11-3 and TRBJ1-6, reads EAGVVQSPRYKIIEKKQPVAFWCNPISGHNTLYWYLQNLGQGPELLIRYENEEAVDDSQLPKDRFSAERLKGVDSTLKIQPAELGDSAVYLCASSLRTANSPLHFGNGTRLTVT.

The gene calls are TRBV6-4 and TRBJ1-1, with D tentatively TRBD1 (6 bases). The germline V gene encodes CDR1 MRHNA and CDR2 SNTAGT. Between the trimmed V and J ends, which lost 4 bases and 4 bases, there was a span of 16 bases. The CDR3 runs 15 residues. The CDR3 is CASSVHRDRGTEAFF. In DNA, the CDR3 is TGTGCCAGCAGTGTCCACAGGGATCGGGGCACTGAAGCTTTCTTT.

The V call is TRBV6-6, the J call TRBJ2-1, with a possible D match to TRBD2 (6 bases). This CDR3 has 12 amino acids. Trimming shortened V by 6 bases and J by 6 bases, and 9 bases separated the two germline ends. Germline V gives CDR1 MNHNY, CDR2 SVGAGI (reference sequence). The CDR3 loop reads CASSRDFNEQFF. CDR3 coding DNA: TGTGCCAGCAGCCGGGACTTCAATGAGCAGTTCTTC.

The chain carries TRBV7-2 and TRBJ2-1, with TRBD2 matching over 8 bases. The V segment lost 1 base and the J segment 4 bases; nucleotides outside the gene matches: 3. The CDR3 runs 15 residues. Germline V gene lookup returns CDR1 SGHTA and CDR2 FQGNSA. The CDR3 sequence is CASSLGAGAYNEQFF. CDR3 DNA sequence: TGTGCCAGCAGCTTAGGAGCGGGAGCGTACAATGAGCAGTTCTTC.

This clone was counted only a few times. V is TRBV6-6 and J is TRBJ1-1; no firm D call. Germline-derived CDR1 and CDR2 are MNHNY and SVGAGI (reference sequence). V was clipped by 5 bases and J by 1 base, with 8 bases between them. The CDR3 has 13 amino acids. Written as DNA, the CDR3 is TGTGCCAGCAGTGTAACAGAGAACACTGAAGCTTTCTTT. This encodes CASSVTENTEAFF.

This chain links TRBV6-5 with TRBJ1-1, with D maybe TRBD1 (5 bases). Germline assignment: CDR1 MNHEY and CDR2 SVGAGI. V lost 6 bases, J lost 2 bases, and 10 bases lay in between. CDR3 length equals 13 residues. The CDR3, as DNA: TGTGCCAGCAGAAAGGGACCTAACACTGAAGCTTTCTTT. Amino acid sequence: CASRKGPNTEAFF.

V usage is TRBV7-9 and J usage is TRBJ2-3, with 7 bases lining up with TRBD2. The CDR3 has 19 amino acids. After removal of 4 bases from V and 0 bases from J, the junction contained 16 bases not matched to a gene. Germline values: CDR1 SEHNR, CDR2 FQNEAQ (reference sequence). The CDR3 is CASSYPRQFREGSTDTQYF. The CDR3 nucleotides read TGTGCCAGCAGCTATCCCCGCCAATTCAGGGAGGGGAGCACAGATACGCAGTATTTT.

The rearrangement uses TRBV6-2 or TRBV6-3 and TRBJ2-1; TRBD1 aligns across 12 bases. CDR1 is MNHEY and CDR2 is SVGEGT in the germline V gene. The J segment lost 9 bases and the V segment lost 6 bases, leaving 9 bases of the junction unmatched. This CDR3 is built from 15 residues. CDR3 region: CASSSRDRGRGEQFF. The CDR3 nucleotides are TGTGCCAGCAGCTCCCGGGACAGGGGGCGTGGTGAGCAGTTCTTC.

The rearrangement joins TRBV28 to TRBJ2-1, with TRBD2 matching 8 bases. The ends lost 5 bases at V and 1 base at J; junction bases unmatched: 7. The CDR3 is 16 amino acids. Looked up from germline, CDR1 is MDHEN and CDR2 is SYDVKM. The CDR3 reads CASSTRTSPSYNEQFF. The DNA for the CDR3 is TGTGCCAGCAGTACCCGGACTAGCCCATCCTACAATGAGCAGTTCTTC.

The CDR3 protein is CASSSGHYSGNTIYF. Here the CDR3 DNA reads TGTGCCAGCAGCTCCGGACACTACTCTGGAAACACCATATATTTT. This chain links TRBV7-9 with TRBJ1-3, with D possibly matching TRBD1 (5 bases). Germline assignment: CDR1 SEHNR and CDR2 FQNEAQ (reference sequence). V was shortened by 4 bases and J by 0 bases, with 10 bases between the two germline ends. CDR3 size: 15 residues.

V usage is TRBV6-4 and J usage is TRBJ2-1; 9 positions match TRBD2. Germline CDR1 MRHNA, CDR2 SNTAGT. Trimming at V came to 4 bases and at J to 5 bases, leaving 3 bases not matched to a gene. This CDR3 is built from 14 residues. The CDR3 nucleotides are TGTGCCAGCAGTGGAGCGGGAGGCCACAATGAGCAGTTCTTC. This sequence encodes CASSGAGGHNEQFF.

The gene calls are TRBV6-5 and TRBJ2-5; 7 bases are a match to TRBD1. The length of the CDR3 is 13 residues. The germline gives CDR1 MNHEY, CDR2 SVGAGI. The ends lost 6 bases at V and 4 bases at J; junction bases unmatched: 5. The CDR3: CASSPDRSETQYF. CDR3 coding DNA: TGTGCCAGCAGCCCGGACAGGTCAGAGACCCAGTACTTC.

With regard to this clone: Additional DNA sequences in this sample encode the identical CDR3. Written as DNA, the CDR3 is TGTGCCAGCAGTGATGGGACTAGCACAGATACGCAGTATTTT. It is translated as CASSDGTSTDTQYF. V gene TRBV6-4 combines with J gene TRBJ2-3, with a possible D match to TRBD2 (6 bases). The CDR3 is made up of 14 amino acids. CDR1 is MRHNA, CDR2 SNTAGT, per germline. Trimming stripped 3 bases from V and 0 bases from J, with 7 bases between.

The J gene is TRBJ2-1, the V gene TRBV7-6, with 9 positions matching TRBD1. The CDR3 loop spans 16 amino acids. The V gene end was trimmed by 3 bases and the J gene end by 7 bases; junction bases not matched to a gene: 10. Germline V CDR1 and CDR2: SGHVS, FNYEAQ. CDR3 in amino acids: CASSLWTGVDGNEQFF. The CDR3 coding sequence is TGTGCCAGCAGCTTGTGGACAGGGGTCGATGGTAATGAGCAGTTCTTC.

This chain links TRBV3-1 (or the pseudogene TRBV3-2) with TRBJ1-4, with D perhaps TRBD1 (5 bases). The V gene lost 0 bases and the J gene lost 2 bases, with 7 bases spanning the gap. Germline assignment: CDR1 LGHDT and CDR2 YNNKEL (reference sequence). The CDR3 length is 15 residues. The CDR3 DNA reads as TGTGCCAGCAGCCAAGATTGGGGGACTAATGAAAAACTGTTTTTT. Its protein product is CASSQDWGTNEKLFF.

CDR3 protein: CASSSGVSNEKLFF. CDR3 nucleotide sequence: TGTGCCAGCAGCTCTGGGGTTTCTAATGAAAAACTGTTTTTT. The rearrangement links TRBV5-6 to TRBJ1-4, with no clear D. Looked up from germline, CDR1 is SGHDT and CDR2 is YYEEEE. Trimming removed 3 bases from V and 3 bases from J, with 9 bases in between. CDR3 size: 14 residues.

The chain carries TRBV6-5 and TRBJ1-1; D perhaps matches TRBD1 (5 bases). Germline V gives CDR1 MNHEY, CDR2 SVGAGI. The length of the CDR3 is 14 residues. Trimming removed 2 bases from V and 0 bases from J, with 7 bases in between. The CDR3 spells CASSYGGMNTEAFF. CDR3 coding DNA: TGTGCCAGCAGTTACGGGGGAATGAACACTGAAGCTTTCTTT.

The chain combines TRBV18 with TRBJ2-1; TRBD1 agrees at 8 bases. V was pared by 2 bases and J by 0 bases, with 3 bases of the junction left unmatched. The CDR3 runs 16 residues. Germline V gene sequence: CDR1 KGHSH, CDR2 LQKENI. The CDR3 here is CASSPRQGSSYNEQFF. The CDR3 region has the DNA TGTGCCAGCTCACCAAGACAGGGGAGCTCCTACAATGAGCAGTTCTTC.